This T cell receptor beta chain was profiled in a study of blood T cells in healthy people across ages. Study-wide findings and caveats: Long-lived donors had more naive CD4+ cells and higher diversity than aged donors.

Of note for this clonotype: Its antigen is unknown.

Germline lookup yields CDR1 MNHEY and CDR2 SMNVEV (reference sequence). Trimming took off 0 bases at V and 3 bases at J, with 12 bases between the two ends. The CDR3 has 15 amino acids. PCR was performed a second time for roughly 6 to 12 cycles using a sample-barcoded 5' primer and a J-beta primer mix. Each cDNA was tagged by a template-switch adaptor containing 12 random nucleotides. One entry per CDR3 protein results from TCRdb running MiXCR on the 5' RACE reads. This sample yields about 2 million distinct CDR3 sequences, of which roughly 49% are seen a single time; less than 2.5% belongs to the top ten.

Specimen: blood. The sequence came from a woman between 40 and 55 years old in good health. The gene calls are TRBV27 and TRBJ2-7; TRBD1 or TRBD2 may be the D gene (5 bases each). CDR3 DNA sequence: TGTGCCAGCAGTTTATCGAGGGCAGACAGCTACGAGCAGTACTTC. Amino acids: CASSLSRADSYEQYF.